The rows below give T cell receptor beta chains drawn from one sample of a study of human T cells and chemical hapten exposure. MiXCR, applied by TCRdb to the RACE reads, yields one record per CDR3 protein. The sample records fewer than 150,000 distinct CDR3 sequences, about an eighth being singletons. This specimen was whole blood, taken in connection with sensitization to the hapten diphenylcyclopropenone (DPC). These receptors all come from a man between 18 and 35 years old with alopecia areata. Some clones in this sample may be carry-over from other donors' samples. Each CDR3 is given with its conserved first and last residue. D genes are given only for firm matches. Only some rows state a clone size, as once, few, many or a class for expanded clones.

j_gene	d_gene	abundance	v_gene	CDR3nt	CDR3aa
TRBJ1-1	-	-	TRBV11-2	TGTGCCAGCAGCCTAATCGGGGCCGGGACCACTGAAGCTTTCTTT	CASSLIGAGTTEAFF
TRBJ2-7	-	few	TRBV19	TGTGCCAGTAGTCCCGGGCTCAACGACGAGCAGTACTTC	CASSPGLNDEQYF
TRBJ2-6	TRBD1	few	TRBV5-1	TGCGCCAGCAGCCCCGGACAGGGGGTCTTAACTGGGGCCAACGTCCTGACTTTC	CASSPGQGVLTGANVLTF
TRBJ2-5	-	-	TRBV28	TGTGCCAGCACCGATGAAGGAGAGACCCAGTACTTC	CASTDEGETQYF
TRBJ1-1	TRBD1	few	TRBV11-2	TGTGCCAGCAGTTCCCAGGACAGGAAGGACACTGAAGCTTTCTTT	CASSSQDRKDTEAFF
TRBJ2-7	-	few	TRBV7-9	TGTGCCAGCAGCCAGGACCGGTTAAGCGCGGAGGACTACGAGCAGTACTTC	CASSQDRLSAEDYEQYF
TRBJ1-6	TRBD1	-	TRBV6-6	TGTGCCAGCAGTTACGCCGGGACAGGTCTTAATTCACCCCTCCACTTT	CASSYAGTGLNSPLHF
TRBJ1-1	-	-	TRBV20-1	TGCAGTGCCAGGACCGGTGAGGGGTTTATTGAAGCTTTCTTT	CSARTGEGFIEAFF
TRBJ1-5	-	many	TRBV6-5	TGTGCCAGCAGTTTGACTCTGGGCAATCAGCCCCAGCATTTT	CASSLTLGNQPQHF
TRBJ2-3	-	few	TRBV7-9	TGTGCCAGCAGCCCACCGTTATACAGCGAAACGGGCGGAGATACGCAGTATTTT	CASSPPLYSETGGDTQYF
TRBJ1-6	TRBD1	-	TRBV9	TGTGCCAGCAGCGTAGGAACAGGGGGATCACCCCTCCACTTT	CASSVGTGGSPLHF
TRBJ2-3	-	-	TRBV2	TGTGCCAGCAGCGAAGGTATCGTAACAGATACGCAGTATTTT	CASSEGIVTDTQYF
TRBJ2-1	TRBD2	few	TRBV19	TGTGCCAGTAATATAGGTTCCCGGGGGGGGAGAGACAATGAGCAGTTCTTC	CASNIGSRGGRDNEQFF
TRBJ1-1	TRBD1	-	TRBV5-6	TGTGCCAGCAGCGTACAGGGGGCTTCCACTGAAGCTTTCTTT	CASSVQGASTEAFF
TRBJ2-2	-	few	TRBV7-9	TGTGCCAGCAGCTTATTGCCAGGGAACACCGGGGAGCTGTTTTTT	CASSLLPGNTGELFF
TRBJ2-1	-	many	TRBV9	TGTGCCAGCAGCGCATCCAATGAGCAGTTCTTC	CASSASNEQFF